Listed here are 17 T cell receptor beta chains from one sample, sequenced in a study of OX40 agonist ivuxolimab in advanced cancers. Generated by immunoSEQ multiplex PCR, the TCRdb table keeps only in-frame clones and is missing some. This table holds more than 11,000 clones, around 80% found once. Sequences were derived from CD4+ or CD8+ T cells sorted from blood, sampled in a trial of the OX40 agonist ivuxolimab. These receptors all come from an adult with an advanced solid tumor such as melanoma, head and neck, liver or kidney cancer.

There are a few counts of this clone. The gene calls are TRBV29-1 and TRBJ2-7, with D perhaps TRBD2 (5 bases). From germline, CDR1 is SQVTM and CDR2 ANQGSEA. This CDR3 is built from 13 residues. V lost 4 bases and J lost 0, with 10 bases in between. For the CDR3, the DNA is TGCAGCGTTGTAACTGGGAGCTCCTACGAGCAGTACTTC. Translation: CSVVTGSSYEQYF.

The V and J genes are TRBV19 and TRBJ1-5; D gene uncertain. The CDR3 totals 14 residues. Trimming left V 6 bases short and J 1 base short, with 10 bases between. Germline loops: CDR1 LNHDA, CDR2 SQIVND (reference sequence). The CDR3 DNA is TGTGCCAGTAGCGTGGGCTACAGCAATCAGCCCCAGCATTTT. Its protein is CASSVGYSNQPQHF.

This chain links TRBV11-2 with TRBJ2-7; no definite D call. V lost 1 base and J lost 7, with 11 bases in between. Germline CDR1 reads SGHAT; CDR2 reads FQNNGV. This CDR3 has 13 amino acids. The CDR3 spells CASSLGSWVEQYF. The CDR3 region has the DNA TGTGCCAGCAGCTTAGGGTCGTGGGTTGAGCAGTACTTC.

The chain has TRBV5-5 and TRBJ2-7; D is uncertain. CDR1 and CDR2 from the germline V gene are SGHKS and YYEKEE (reference sequence). The V gene lost 2 bases and the J gene lost 4 bases, with 13 bases spanning the gap. The CDR3 is 14 amino acids. CDR3 nucleotide sequence: TGTGCCAGCAGCTTTGGTCTAGGCGGTTACGAGCAGTACTTC. Protein sequence: CASSFGLGGYEQYF.

V is TRBV5-4 and J is TRBJ2-7; D gene uncertain. Trimming took 0 bases from V and 3 from J, leaving 10 bases between them. The CDR3 contains 14 residues. Germline V gene sequence: CDR1 SGHNT, CDR2 YYREEE (reference sequence). The CDR3 DNA follows: TGTGCCAGCAGCTTGGAAGGTTCCCTCTACGAGCAGTACTTC. It encodes CASSLEGSLYEQYF.

V is TRBV4-2 and J is TRBJ2-7; possible D gene TRBD2, 5 bases. There are 15 residues in the CDR3. Trimming took 0 bases from V and 3 from J, leaving 12 bases between them. CDR1 and CDR2 (germline): LGHNA, YNFKEQ. The CDR3 nucleotides read TGTGCCAGCAGCCAAGAGTCCGGGGATGGCTACGAGCAGTACTTC. Amino acid sequence: CASSQESGDGYEQYF.

J is TRBJ2-7 and V is TRBV5-6, with 8 positions matching TRBD2. Germline loops: CDR1 SGHDT, CDR2 YYEEEE. The CDR3 has 15 amino acids. V was pared by 1 base and J by 4 bases, with 7 bases of the junction left unmatched. The CDR3 protein is CASSLITSGGYEQYF. The CDR3 DNA follows: TGTGCCAGCAGCTTGATAACCTCGGGAGGGTACGAGCAGTACTTC.

This rearrangement joins TRBV14 to TRBJ2-1, with D possibly being TRBD1 or TRBD2 (5 bases each). From germline, CDR1 is SGHDN and CDR2 FVKESK. The CDR3 consists of 12 residues. Trimming pared 0 bases from V and 13 bases from J, leaving 10 bases between. In nucleotides, the CDR3 is TGTGCCAGCAGCCAAGATAAGAGGGGACAGTTCTTC. This codes for CASSQDKRGQFF.

In this sample, this clone turned up once. The rearrangement joins TRBV19 to TRBJ2-7; D is possibly TRBD2 (6 bases). CDR3 length equals 13 residues. Germline CDR1 LNHDA, CDR2 SQIVND (reference sequence). Trimming cost V 4 bases and J 5 bases, with 12 bases left between them. This chain's CDR3 is CASSRGGRDEQYF. Here the CDR3 DNA reads TGTGCCAGTAGTAGGGGAGGACGGGACGAGCAGTACTTC.

The chain carries TRBV5-6 and TRBJ1-4; D perhaps matches TRBD1 (5 bases). Looked up from germline, CDR1 is SGHDT and CDR2 is YYEEEE. Trimming removed 1 base from V and 8 bases from J, with 12 bases in between. This CDR3 comprises 14 residues. Written as DNA, the CDR3 is TGTGCCAGCAGCTTGAGGAGGGGACGAGAAAAACTGTTTTTT. Its protein product is CASSLRRGREKLFF.

This clone is classed as medium-sized. The chain joins TRBV6-1 to TRBJ2-7, with D perhaps assigned TRBD1 or TRBD2 (5 bases each). The length of the CDR3 is 12 residues. The germline V and J ends were trimmed by 7 bases and 4 bases, with 11 bases remaining between them. Germline CDR1 and CDR2: MNHNS and SASEGT. The DNA for the CDR3 is TGTGCCAGCACCTTGGGACCGTACGAGCAGTACTTC. Translating gives CASTLGPYEQYF.

The V and J genes are TRBV28 and TRBJ1-1; no reliable D call. Germline CDR1 is MDHEN and CDR2 is SYDVKM. Trimming shortened V by 6 bases and J by 0 bases, and 11 bases separated the two germline ends. The CDR3 loop spans 14 amino acids. CDR3: CASRSGDLNTEAFF. CDR3 sequence (DNA): TGTGCCAGCAGATCAGGAGATTTGAACACTGAAGCTTTCTTT.

The V and J genes are TRBV6-4 and TRBJ2-1; 9 bases fit TRBD2. The CDR3 loop spans 14 amino acids. V shed 6 bases and J 3 bases; nucleotides not matched to a gene: 3. CDR1 MRHNA and CDR2 SNTAGT come from the germline V gene. The DNA for the CDR3 is TGTGCCAGCAGAGGACTAGCGCGCTACAATGAGCAGTTCTTC. Encoded protein: CASRGLARYNEQFF.

The chain is built from TRBV27 and TRBJ2-7; 9 bases match TRBD2. The CDR3 contains 14 residues. Germline trimming cut 3 bases from V and 4 bases from J; bases unmatched to any gene: 4. Germline assignment: CDR1 MNHEY and CDR2 SMNVEV (reference sequence). The CDR3 reads CASSLISGRYEQYF. As DNA, the CDR3 is TGTGCCAGCAGTTTGATTAGCGGGAGATACGAGCAGTACTTC.

The gene calls are TRBV6-5 and TRBJ2-3; no clear D gene. CDR3 size: 14 residues. Germline V lookup: CDR1 MNHEY, CDR2 SVGAGI. V lost 5 bases and J 1 base, leaving 10 bases between the germline ends. The CDR3 is CASSQDIGTDTQYF. The CDR3 nucleotides read TGTGCCAGCAGTCAGGATATCGGCACAGATACGCAGTATTTT.

CDR3 residues: CASSFGEKLFF. The CDR3 DNA reads as TGTGCCAGCAGCTTTGGTGAAAAACTGTTTTTT. The chain recombines TRBV13 with TRBJ1-4; D remains unclear. The V end was cut by 3 bases, the J end by 7 bases, with 3 bases between. The CDR3 has 11 amino acids. Germline lookup yields CDR1 PRHDT and CDR2 FYEKMQ (reference sequence).

Worth noting for this clone: Other DNA sequences of this sample code for an identical CDR3. V usage is TRBV6-4 and J usage is TRBJ2-3; TRBD2 is a possible D gene (7 bases). CDR3 length equals 14 residues. V gave up 8 bases and J gave up 5 bases, with 17 bases separating them. CDR1 and CDR2 from the germline V gene are MRHNA and SNTAGT. For the CDR3, the DNA is TGTGCCAGCTCCACGGGGGGCTTTGGAGATACGCAGTATTTT. Protein: CASSTGGFGDTQYF.